This paragraph reports one T cell receptor (beta chain). Its antigen remains unidentified. The input lacks base qualities; no much larger clone sits a single base away. This sample is part of a study of cytomegalovirus exposure and HLA in healthy donors (dated by TCRdb to 2016 to 2017). As for the study more broadly: An earlier analysis of roughly 630 of the donors reported 250 to 300 Gb of sequence data and approximately 110 million unique TCR beta sequences from 150 million to 200 million T cells. Typing coverage varied by locus: 629-630 donors for A, B, C, DRB1 and DQB1; more than 500 for DQA1; about 600 for DPA1; under 490 for DPB1. All discovery cohort repertoires had been generated using a single sequencing platform. To predict cytomegalovirus infection status, the study brought together high-throughput TCR immunosequencing, statistical association of individual TCRs with disease status, and machine learning. Besides the first cohort of approximately 670 subjects, a separate validation cohort made up of some 110 different subjects was used. Of the 300 to 450 genotyped donors, 80% to 90% were placed in the genetic ancestry cluster associated with self-reported Caucasian donors. To study patterns of TCR occurrence, a later analysis re-analyzed previously published TCR beta repertoires from 700 or so donors and added high-resolution HLA genotyping. About 280 gigabases of sequencing data and around 80 million unique TCR sequences made up an early release that covered approximately 620 HLA-typed donors. To decide whether each TCR beta V gene segment behaved as functional or pseudogenic, an earlier analysis of several hundred of the donors relied on high-throughput TCR beta sequencing. A later genetic analysis took genome-wide SNP genotypes for about 65% of the 666 donors and used that subset as a discovery cohort. The study aimed to test whether cataloging public T cell receptors could reveal signatures of past pathogen exposure. HLA typing covered class I and class II loci at four-digit resolution. Alongside the repertoire data, information on donor age, sex, ethnicity and CMV serostatus was compiled. Among a few hundred genotyped donors of the cohort, an average of about 240,000 unique TCR beta nucleotide sequences were sequenced per donor, roughly a sixth of them non-productive. Because of strong linkage in the cohort, 4 to 6 DR-DQ haplotypes were treated as single units for association and clustering. Rather than using new phenotypic data, the later analysis identified candidate immune exposures from TCR beta sequences and from how often those sequences occurred across donors. The T cell repertoires of about 700 subjects were profiled by immunosequencing and related to cytomegalovirus serostatus. Points the paper makes about the study in general: Only TCR beta chains were sequenced in this cohort, and the absence of alpha or paired-chain data limited detectable features. A later genetic analysis associated a missense DCLRE1C variant with V-gene and J-gene trimming of TCR beta chains, and an independent cohort replicated the association. Correlated functional status among segregating V segments might reflect linkage disequilibrium, but an unknown experimental factor could not be ruled out. In a later analysis, the rate of TCR association differed among HLA loci, with DRB1 alleles having the most associated TCRs and HLA-C alleles having the fewest. A later analysis reported that several top co-occurrence clusters appeared linked to parvovirus B19, influenza, CMV and Epstein-Barr virus. In both the original and validation cohorts, the classifier was reported to diagnose cytomegalovirus status with high specificity and sensitivity. Some IMGT-functional V segments, including TRBV6-2 and TRBV6-3, could not be told apart with the 87-base-pair reads, so those segments were excluded. Most TCR sequences were seen in very few donors, while some public TCRs were found in many individuals. A cluster of highly shared sequence variants was judged likely to be a technical artifact of the sequencing pipeline. In a later analysis, HLA-associated TCR beta chains were found to be more clonally expanded and to have lower generation probabilities than equally common non-associated chains. According to a later analysis, most CMV-associated TCR beta chains appeared to be HLA-restricted, and the HLA associations seemed to be driven largely by CMV exposure. Because HLA typing was unavailable for some donors at each locus, only the typed subset was used in association tests. When HLA alleles, especially DR and DQ, strongly co-occurred, TCR associations were difficult to assign to individual alleles. An earlier analysis of around 600 of the donors showed that most TCR beta V segments appeared in productive rearrangements either about 87% or about 30% of the time, which broadly matched IMGT annotations. According to a later genetic analysis, donors in an Asian-associated ancestry cluster had fewer N-insertions in productive TCRs than the roughly 700-donor mean. A few of the identified cytomegalovirus-associated TCR beta chains were confirmed in vitro to be specific for cytomegalovirus antigens. A further reported finding was that TCR beta sequences accurately predicted the HLA-A and HLA-B alleles for most subjects in the first cohort. The presence/absence analyses assumed that sequencing depth was roughly uniform across donors, and that assumption may not be true. In the study, approximately 160 TCR beta chains were listed as associated with cytomegalovirus. Immune exposure information for the cohort was limited to CMV serostatus. According to the authors, the approach could potentially be generalized to other disease states and immunological phenotypes. Over 15 rarely observed V segments, including chromosome 9 orphons, were excluded from the earlier analysis of several hundred of the donors because counts were too low. At a false discovery rate of 0.05, a later analysis linked around 15,000 TCR beta sequences to specific HLA alleles.

Sequences SGHTA (CDR1) and FQGTGA (CDR2) are obtained from the germline V gene. The CDR3 starts with the cysteine, ends with the phenylalanine, and has 14 residues. Solely the CDR3 DNA is kept, with 42 bases framed from the first base. V is cut by 2 bases and J by 5 bases, and the space between the germline ends is 10 bases. The library was obtained by the immunoSEQ multiplex PCR assay. For the multiplex PCR, a mixture combining 60 forward primers for TCR Vbeta segments and 13 reverse primers for TCR Jbeta segments was used. The CDR3 region of rearranged TCR beta genes was amplified from genomic DNA with a multiplex PCR assay. Amplified TCR beta libraries were sequenced as 87-base-pair reads on the Illumina HiSeq System. In the authors' own workflow: In a later analysis, about 80 million unique TCR beta chains were counted across the approximately 670 repertoires, and around 10 million of these chains were shared by at least two donors. Raw reads were error-corrected and collapsed into unique sequences by a nearest-neighbor algorithm in which closely related sequences were merged to remove PCR and sequencing errors. To assign V, D and J gene segments, CDR3 sequences were aligned to IMGT reference sequences. For a sequence to be retained, at least a six-nucleotide match to both a V gene segment and a J gene segment was required. Rearrangements were classified as productive when the CDR3 lacked stop codons and remained in frame with V and J, and all other rearrangements were classified as non-productive. CDR3 was defined according to IMGT convention as the region running from the second conserved V-encoded cysteine to the conserved J-encoded phenylalanine. The earlier analysis of 587 of the donors excluded sequences that lacked an unambiguous match to a single V gene segment. In an earlier analysis of some 590 of the donors, V segments were called functional above 56.7% productive rearrangements and were called segregating when the between-donor standard deviation exceeded 5%. A statistical classification framework was built to diagnose cytomegalovirus status from the catalog of TCR beta chain sequences. In a later analysis, TCR nucleotide sequences were compared against IMGT/GENE-DB human TR gene sequences so that V and J genes could be assigned. A later analysis assigned CDR3 sequences and most-parsimonious VDJ recombination scenarios with the TCRdist pipeline. In a later analysis, each TCR beta chain was defined by its CDR3 amino acid sequence together with its V-gene family, and reads without a unique V-gene family were excluded. A later analysis removed 550 to 650 highly shared, low-generation-probability nucleotide sequences to deal with suspected cross-contamination and a sequencing artifact. In a later analysis, a clonal expansion index for each public chain was calculated from normalized within-repertoire ranks of inferred template counts. Generation probabilities in a later analysis came from a VDJ recombination model fitted to out-of-frame rearrangements, and those results were checked against IGoR. In a later analysis, TCR-TCR, TCR-HLA and TCR-CMV co-occurrence was scored with hypergeometric tests, and a repertoire-size bias correction was applied to TCR pairs. False discovery rates were estimated in a later analysis by permuting HLA or CMV assignments 20 times. In a later analysis, co-occurring TCRs were grouped using DBSCAN, and TCRdist sequence similarity was added for clustering within HLA-allele-positive subsets. Repertoires with fewer than 30,000 or more than 120,000 public chains, plus five repertoires with anomalous nucleotide sharing, were excluded from co-occurrence clustering. This immuneACCESS table, as held by TCRdb, lists in-frame sequences with V and J called but not all clones. Of the missing ones, under half trace to an unresolved V gene in checked studies; the others have no known cause. Clonal size and the V and J genes are those of that table, whereas D and trimming came from the DNA. For this sample there are about 130,000 clones; 84% appear just once. Under 3.5% of the sample rests with the top ten.

In total, approximately 610 healthy bone marrow donors made up the cohort. At the time of sampling, every cohort member was nominally healthy, though immune exposures that went unrecorded were likely present. The donor was CMV seronegative and belonged to the group of 352 seronegative cohort members. A peripheral blood sample was collected from each donor, and TCR beta sequencing was performed on peripheral blood mononuclear cells. Genomic DNA extraction from the blood cell samples was performed with the Qiagen DNeasy Blood Extraction Kit. The rearrangement combines TRBV7-3 with TRBJ2-1; a weak D assignment points to TRBD2 (5 bases agree). Input material: PBMCs. The sequence came from a man between 45 and 60 years old in good health and CMV-seronegative. At the DNA level, the sequence is TGTGCCAGCAGCTTAGGTCTAGCTCACAATGAGCAGTTCTTC. Its protein product is CASSLGLAHNEQFF.